A selection of T cell receptor beta chains follows, all from one sample in a study of cytomegalovirus exposure and HLA in healthy donors. This table comes from immunoSEQ multiplex PCR, and its TCRdb copy is limited to in-frame clones, with some not included. Its clone listing holds 50,000 to 55,000 clones. The sequencing sample was made of PBMCs. All receptors derive from a woman aged 55-69 years in good health and CMV-seropositive. CDR3s leave out the opening cysteine and the closing phenylalanine or tryptophan. D genes are given only for firm matches.

j_call	d_call	v_call	cdr3_aa
TRBJ1-2	TRBD1	TRBV19	ASSYDRDYGYT
TRBJ2-2	NA	TRBV5-1	ASSPGQPSNTGELF
TRBJ2-1	TRBD1	TRBV6-5	ASRPGQGAFAEQF
TRBJ1-1	NA	TRBV29-1	SVDTGVDTEAF
TRBJ1-2	NA	TRBV6-5	ASSYHNYGYT
TRBJ1-1	NA	TRBV19	ASSIGSGNTEAF
TRBJ1-2	TRBD1	TRBV2	ASSPQGADYGYT
TRBJ2-1	TRBD2	TRBV6-5	ASSSRLAGANEQF
TRBJ2-1	TRBD1	TRBV7-9	ASSLLGTEAYNEQF
TRBJ2-3	TRBD2	TRBV6-5	ASSSDSGGGTDTQY
TRBJ1-2	NA	TRBV13	ASSSNSNYGYT
TRBJ1-2	NA	TRBV2	ASSPGWERSTLRGYT
TRBJ1-5	TRBD1	TRBV6-5	ASRSGTGSNQPQH
TRBJ1-5	NA	TRBV5-6	ASSLAERGHQPQH
TRBJ2-7	NA	TRBV13	ASSFVGGEQY
TRBJ1-2	NA	TRBV5-6	ASSLRSYGYT
TRBJ1-6	NA	TRBV6-5	ASSYESTGDSPLH
TRBJ1-2	NA	TRBV7-8	ASSRRDKGPNYGYT
TRBJ2-4	NA	TRBV7-8	ASSFGLGQQNIQY
TRBJ1-5	NA	TRBV5-6	ASSLAAGRGQPQH
TRBJ2-2	TRBD2	TRBV5-4	ASRDGTSGGDTGELF
TRBJ2-7	TRBD1	TRBV7-2	ASSQGTGVSEQY
NA	NA	TRBV19	ASRNSGISYEQY
TRBJ1-1	NA	TRBV11-3	ASSLQREMF
TRBJ1-1	NA	TRBV7-8	ASSLGSREGTEAF
TRBJ1-6	NA	TRBV5-1	ASSPSGGGSPLH
TRBJ2-5	TRBD2	TRBV5-1	ASSLGSSGNQETQY
TRBJ2-7	NA	TRBV5-1	ASSLEPPSTSSPLEQY
TRBJ1-1	NA	TRBV5-1	ASSLAGLQVGASNTEAF
TRBJ1-3	NA	TRBV18	ASSRGASSGNTIY
TRBJ1-6	NA	TRBV27	ASSPNEGSPLH
TRBJ1-4	NA	TRBV5-6	ASSPRTGGTNEKLF
TRBJ2-2	TRBD1	TRBV9	ASSPRTGKNTGELF
TRBJ2-3	TRBD1	TRBV28	ATGTGLTDTQY
TRBJ1-2	NA	TRBV29-1	SVEQGPNYGYT
TRBJ1-1	NA	TRBV2	ASRPHPEGTTEAF
TRBJ2-3	NA	TRBV7-9	ASSLAGPDTQY
TRBJ2-7	NA	TRBV19	ASSIRGSTYEQY
TRBJ1-5	TRBD1	TRBV19	ASAGTGGVQPQH
TRBJ2-1	NA	TRBV5-1	ASSLVISGDNEQF
TRBJ2-2	TRBD2	TRBV15	ATKRGDNTGELF
TRBJ2-1	NA	TRBV6-4	ASSESSNSYNEQF
TRBJ1-5	TRBD1	TRBV6-1	ASSGQGEGQPQH
TRBJ1-5	TRBD1	TRBV6-1	ASSDQGAGYSNQPQH
TRBJ2-7	TRBD2	TRBV11-2	ASSLAGGAAGEQY
TRBJ1-1	TRBD1	TRBV5-1	ASSPATGGVGAF
TRBJ1-1	TRBD1	TRBV5-4	ASSSWTGVLNTEAF
TRBJ2-7	TRBD2	TRBV5-4	ASRERGGAYEQY
NA	NA	TRBV18	ASSPPTSSYEQY
TRBJ1-2	TRBD1	TRBV6-5	ASRVGQGAGYGYT
TRBJ1-1	NA	TRBV6-6	ASSYSGARGEAF